This T cell receptor (beta chain) appears in the sequencing data of a study of OX40 agonist ivuxolimab in advanced cancers. General observations from the study: Both CD4+ and CD8+ T cell populations in blood had undergone clonal expansion by week 6 at 0.1 to 3.0 mg/kg.

This clone is termed medium-sized. The antigen remains unidentified. Profiling relied on immunoSEQ multiplex PCR, and the TCRdb table lists in-frame clones only, not all of them. The repertoire has about 18,000 clones, over 60% of them found once; the top ten carry about 20%. The CDR3 has 18 residues. V was pared by 8 bases and J by 0 bases, with 23 bases between. Germline-derived CDR1 and CDR2 are ENHRY and SYGVKD. The specimen was CD4+ or CD8+ T cells sorted from blood, collected in a trial of the OX40 agonist ivuxolimab. The chain couples TRBV10-3 to TRBJ1-3; the D gene is possibly TRBD1 (5 bases). This TCR was recovered from an adult with an advanced solid tumor such as melanoma, head and neck, liver or kidney cancer. Here the CDR3 reads CAIENPGTPIPSGNTIYF. CDR3 sequence (DNA): TGTGCCATCGAGAACCCCGGGACTCCGATCCCCTCTGGAAACACCATATATTTT.